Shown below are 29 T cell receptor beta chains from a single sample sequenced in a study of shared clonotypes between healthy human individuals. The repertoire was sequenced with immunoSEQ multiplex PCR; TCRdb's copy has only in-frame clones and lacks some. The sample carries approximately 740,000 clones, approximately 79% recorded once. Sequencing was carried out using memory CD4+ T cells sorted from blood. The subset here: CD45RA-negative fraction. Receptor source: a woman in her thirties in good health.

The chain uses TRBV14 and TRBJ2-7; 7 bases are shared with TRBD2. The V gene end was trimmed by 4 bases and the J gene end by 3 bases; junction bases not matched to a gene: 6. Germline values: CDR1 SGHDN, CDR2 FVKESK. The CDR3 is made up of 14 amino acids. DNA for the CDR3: TGTGCCAGCAGCCCCATAGGACTAGTCTACGAGCAGTACTTC. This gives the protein CASSPIGLVYEQYF.

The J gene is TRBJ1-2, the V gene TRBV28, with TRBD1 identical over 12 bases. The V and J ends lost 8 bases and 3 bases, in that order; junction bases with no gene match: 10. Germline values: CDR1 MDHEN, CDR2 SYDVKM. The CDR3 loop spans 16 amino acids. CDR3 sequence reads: CASSIPGQGADYGYTF. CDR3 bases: TGTGCCAGCTCAATTCCGGGACAGGGGGCGGACTATGGCTACACCTTC.

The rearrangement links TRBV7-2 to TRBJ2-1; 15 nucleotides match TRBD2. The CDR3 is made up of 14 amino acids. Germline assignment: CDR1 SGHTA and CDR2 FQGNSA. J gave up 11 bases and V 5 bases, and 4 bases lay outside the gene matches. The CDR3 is CASSRGLAGGQQFF. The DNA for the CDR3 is TGTGCCAGCAGCAGGGGACTAGCGGGAGGTCAGCAGTTCTTC. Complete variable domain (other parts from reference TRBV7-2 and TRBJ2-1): GAGVSQSPSNKVTEKGKDVELRCDPISGHTALYWYRQSLGQGLEFLIYFQGNSAPDKSGLPSDRFSAERTGGSVSTLTIQRTQQEDSAVYLCASSRGLAGGQQFFGPGTRLTVL.

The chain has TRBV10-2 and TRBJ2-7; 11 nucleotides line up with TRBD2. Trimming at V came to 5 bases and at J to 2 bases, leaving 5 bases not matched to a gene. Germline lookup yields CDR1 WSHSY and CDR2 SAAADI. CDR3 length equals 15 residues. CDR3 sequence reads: CASSTRLAGTYEQYF. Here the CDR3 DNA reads TGCGCCAGCAGTACGAGACTAGCGGGGACCTACGAGCAGTACTTC.

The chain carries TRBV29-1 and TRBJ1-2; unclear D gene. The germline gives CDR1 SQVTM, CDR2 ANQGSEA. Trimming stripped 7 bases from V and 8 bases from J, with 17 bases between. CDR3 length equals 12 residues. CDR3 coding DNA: TGCAGCGCTGAGATTGACTGGCGGGGCTACACCTTC. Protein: CSAEIDWRGYTF.

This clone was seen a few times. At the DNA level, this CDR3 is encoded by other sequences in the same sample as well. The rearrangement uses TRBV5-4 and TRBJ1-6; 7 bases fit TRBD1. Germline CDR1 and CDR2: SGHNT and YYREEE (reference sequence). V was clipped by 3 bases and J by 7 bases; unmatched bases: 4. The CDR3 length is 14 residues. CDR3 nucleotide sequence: TGTGCCAGCAGCTCAGACAGGGTGAATTCACCCCTCCACTTT. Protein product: CASSSDRVNSPLHF.

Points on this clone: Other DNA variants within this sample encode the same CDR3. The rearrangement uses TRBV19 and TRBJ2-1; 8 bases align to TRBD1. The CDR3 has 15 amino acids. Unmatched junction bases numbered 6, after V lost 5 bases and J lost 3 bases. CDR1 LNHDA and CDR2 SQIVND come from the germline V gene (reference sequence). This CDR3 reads CASSRTGSSYNEQFF. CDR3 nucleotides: TGTGCCAGTAGTCGGACAGGGAGTAGCTACAATGAGCAGTTCTTC.

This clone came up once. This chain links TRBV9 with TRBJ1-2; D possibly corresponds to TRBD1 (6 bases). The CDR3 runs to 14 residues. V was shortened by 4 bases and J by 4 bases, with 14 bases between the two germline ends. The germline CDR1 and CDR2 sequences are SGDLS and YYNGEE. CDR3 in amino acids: CASSPSGTPYGYTF. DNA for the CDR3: TGTGCCAGCAGCCCCTCTGGGACACCCTATGGCTACACCTTC.

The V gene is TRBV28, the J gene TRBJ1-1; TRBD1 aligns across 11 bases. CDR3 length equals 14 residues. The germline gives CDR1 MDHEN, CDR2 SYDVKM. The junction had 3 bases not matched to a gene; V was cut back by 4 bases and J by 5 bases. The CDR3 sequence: CASSWTGGVTEAFF. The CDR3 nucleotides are TGTGCCAGCAGTTGGACAGGGGGCGTGACTGAAGCTTTCTTT. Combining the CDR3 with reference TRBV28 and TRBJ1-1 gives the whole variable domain DVKVTQSSRYLVKRTGEKVFLECVQDMDHENMFWYRQDPGLGLRLIYFSYDVKMKEKGDIPEGYSVSREKKERFSLILESASTNQTSMYLCASSWTGGVTEAFFGQGTRLTVV.

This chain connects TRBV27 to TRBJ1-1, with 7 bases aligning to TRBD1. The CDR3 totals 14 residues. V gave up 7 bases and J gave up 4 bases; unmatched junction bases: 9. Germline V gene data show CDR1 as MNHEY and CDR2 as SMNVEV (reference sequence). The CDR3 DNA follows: TGTGCCAGCAAATACGACAGGGAGATCACTGAAGCTTTCTTT. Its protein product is CASKYDREITEAFF.

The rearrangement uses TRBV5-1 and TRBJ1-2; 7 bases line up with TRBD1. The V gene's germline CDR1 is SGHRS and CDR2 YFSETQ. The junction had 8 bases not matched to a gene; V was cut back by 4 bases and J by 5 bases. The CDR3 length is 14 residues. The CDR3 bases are TGCGCCAGCAGCCCGGACAGGCCTCCGTATGGCTACACCTTC. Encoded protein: CASSPDRPPYGYTF.

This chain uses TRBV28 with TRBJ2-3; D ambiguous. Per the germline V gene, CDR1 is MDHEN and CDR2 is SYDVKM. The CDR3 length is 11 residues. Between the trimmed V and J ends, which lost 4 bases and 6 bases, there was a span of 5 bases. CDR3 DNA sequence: TGTGCCAGCAGTTCCATGGATACGCAGTATTTT. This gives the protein CASSSMDTQYF.

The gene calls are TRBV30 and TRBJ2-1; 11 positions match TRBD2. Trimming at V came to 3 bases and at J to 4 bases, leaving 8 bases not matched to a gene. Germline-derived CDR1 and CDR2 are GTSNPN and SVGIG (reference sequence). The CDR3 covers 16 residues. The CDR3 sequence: CAWRRPGTSGYNEQFF. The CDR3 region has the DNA TGTGCCTGGAGGCGGCCCGGGACTAGCGGATACAATGAGCAGTTCTTC. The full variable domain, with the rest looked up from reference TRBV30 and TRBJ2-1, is SQTIHQWPATLVQPVGSPLSLECTVEGTSNPNLYWYRQAAGRGLQLLFYSVGIGQISSEVPQNLSASRPQDRQFILSSKKLLLSDSGFYLCAWRRPGTSGYNEQFFGPGTRLTVL.

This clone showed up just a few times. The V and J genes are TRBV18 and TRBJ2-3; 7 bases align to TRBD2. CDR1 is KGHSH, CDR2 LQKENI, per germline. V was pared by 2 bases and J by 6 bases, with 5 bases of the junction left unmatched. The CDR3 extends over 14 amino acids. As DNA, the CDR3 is TGTGCCAGCTCACCAGCGCTAGCGGCTGATACGCAGTATTTT. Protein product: CASSPALAADTQYF.

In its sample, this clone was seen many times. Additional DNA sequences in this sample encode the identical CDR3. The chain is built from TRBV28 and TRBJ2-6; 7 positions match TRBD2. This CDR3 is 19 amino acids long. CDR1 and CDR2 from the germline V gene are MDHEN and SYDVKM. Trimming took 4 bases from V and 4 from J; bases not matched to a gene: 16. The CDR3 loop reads CASSSFWGGEGLGANVLTF. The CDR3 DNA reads TGTGCCAGCAGTTCGTTCTGGGGGGGGGAGGGATTAGGGGCCAACGTCCTGACTTTC.

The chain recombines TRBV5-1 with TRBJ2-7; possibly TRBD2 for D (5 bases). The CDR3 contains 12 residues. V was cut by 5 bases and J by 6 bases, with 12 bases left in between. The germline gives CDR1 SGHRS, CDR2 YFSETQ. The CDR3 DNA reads TGCGCCAGCAGTTCTAGCATCGGCGAGCAGTACTTC. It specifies CASSSSIGEQYF.

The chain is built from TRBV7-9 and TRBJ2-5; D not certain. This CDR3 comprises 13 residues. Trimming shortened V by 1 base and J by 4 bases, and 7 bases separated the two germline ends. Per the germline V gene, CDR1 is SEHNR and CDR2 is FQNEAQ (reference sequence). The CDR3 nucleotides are TGTGCCAGCAGCTTAGAACGTGGAGAGACCCAGTACTTC. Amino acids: CASSLERGETQYF.

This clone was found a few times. The CDR3 spells CASSRGVDQPQHF. The CDR3 nucleotides read TGTGCCAGTAGTAGAGGGGTGGATCAGCCCCAGCATTTT. J is TRBJ1-5 and V is TRBV19; weak D call: TRBD1 (5 bases). CDR3 length: 13 residues. Trimming pared 4 bases from V and 5 bases from J, leaving 9 bases between. The V gene's germline CDR1 is LNHDA and CDR2 SQIVND (reference sequence).

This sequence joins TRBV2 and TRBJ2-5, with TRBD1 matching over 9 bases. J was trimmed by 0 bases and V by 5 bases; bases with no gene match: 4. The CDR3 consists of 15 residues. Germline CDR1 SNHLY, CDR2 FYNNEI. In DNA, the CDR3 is TGTGCCAGCAGTTGGACAGGGGCCCACCAAGAGACCCAGTACTTC. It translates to CASSWTGAHQETQYF.

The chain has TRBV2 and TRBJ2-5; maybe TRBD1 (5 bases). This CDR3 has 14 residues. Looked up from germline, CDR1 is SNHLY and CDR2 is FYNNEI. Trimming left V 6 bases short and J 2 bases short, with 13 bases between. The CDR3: CASRGPLKQETQYF. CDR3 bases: TGTGCCAGCAGGGGGCCACTTAAACAAGAGACCCAGTACTTC.

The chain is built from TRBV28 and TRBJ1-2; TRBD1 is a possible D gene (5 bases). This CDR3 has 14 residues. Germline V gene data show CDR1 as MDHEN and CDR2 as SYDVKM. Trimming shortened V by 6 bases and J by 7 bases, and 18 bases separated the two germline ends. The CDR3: CASRGGVVSFGYTF. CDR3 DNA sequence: TGTGCCAGCAGGGGAGGGGTCGTGTCGTTTGGCTACACCTTC.

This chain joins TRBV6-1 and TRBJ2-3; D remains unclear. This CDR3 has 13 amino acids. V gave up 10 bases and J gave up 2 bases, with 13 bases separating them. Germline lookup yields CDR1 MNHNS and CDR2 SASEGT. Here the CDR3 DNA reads TGTGCCACGAAGCAGTCTTACACAGATACGCAGTATTTT. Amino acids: CATKQSYTDTQYF.

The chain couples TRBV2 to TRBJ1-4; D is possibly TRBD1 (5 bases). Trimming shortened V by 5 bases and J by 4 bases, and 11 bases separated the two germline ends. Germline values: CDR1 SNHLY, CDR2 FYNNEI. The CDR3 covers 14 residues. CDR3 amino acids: CASSQQARNEKLFF. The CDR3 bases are TGTGCCAGCAGTCAACAGGCCCGTAATGAAAAACTGTTTTTT.

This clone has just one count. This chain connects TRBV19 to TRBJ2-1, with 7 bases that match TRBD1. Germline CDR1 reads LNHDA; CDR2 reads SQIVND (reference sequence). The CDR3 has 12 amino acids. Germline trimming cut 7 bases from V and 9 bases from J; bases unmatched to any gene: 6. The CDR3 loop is CASTITGVEQFF. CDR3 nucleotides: TGTGCCAGTACCATCACAGGGGTTGAGCAGTTCTTC.

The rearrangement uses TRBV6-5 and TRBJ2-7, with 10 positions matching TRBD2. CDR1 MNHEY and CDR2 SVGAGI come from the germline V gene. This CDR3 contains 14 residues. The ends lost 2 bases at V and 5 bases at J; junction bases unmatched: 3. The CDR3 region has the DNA TGTGCCAGCAGTTACCAGCGGGAGGGCAACGAGCAGTACTTC. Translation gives CASSYQREGNEQYF.

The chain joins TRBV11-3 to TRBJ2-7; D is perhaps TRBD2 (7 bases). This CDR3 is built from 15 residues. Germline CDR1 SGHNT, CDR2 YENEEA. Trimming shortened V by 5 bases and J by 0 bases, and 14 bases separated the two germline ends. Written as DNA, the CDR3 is TGTGCCAGCAGCGTAGGGGGGACTAACTCCTACGAGCAGTACTTC. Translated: CASSVGGTNSYEQYF.

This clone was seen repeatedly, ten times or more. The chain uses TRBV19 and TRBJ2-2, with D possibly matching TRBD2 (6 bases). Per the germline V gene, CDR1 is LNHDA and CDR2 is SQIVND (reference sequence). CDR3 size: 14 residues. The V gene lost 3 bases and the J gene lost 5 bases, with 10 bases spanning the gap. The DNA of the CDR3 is TGTGCCAGTAGTATGGAGGGTTGGACCGGGGAGCTGTTTTTT. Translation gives CASSMEGWTGELFF.

The CDR3 region has the DNA TGCGCCAGCAGCTTGTCACTAGCGGATATCAATGAGCAGTTCTTC. It specifies CASSLSLADINEQFF. The chain links TRBV5-1 to TRBJ2-1; TRBD2 aligns across 8 bases. V was pared by 1 base and J by 6 bases, with 6 bases of the junction left unmatched. From germline, CDR1 is SGHRS and CDR2 YFSETQ. CDR3 length: 15 residues.

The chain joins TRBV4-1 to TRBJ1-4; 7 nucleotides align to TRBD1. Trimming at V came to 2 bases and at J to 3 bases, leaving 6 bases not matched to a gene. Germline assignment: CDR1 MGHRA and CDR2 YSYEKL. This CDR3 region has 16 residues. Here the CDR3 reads CASSQSLTGANEKLFF. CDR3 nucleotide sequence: TGCGCCAGCAGCCAAAGTCTCACAGGGGCTAATGAAAAACTGTTTTTT.